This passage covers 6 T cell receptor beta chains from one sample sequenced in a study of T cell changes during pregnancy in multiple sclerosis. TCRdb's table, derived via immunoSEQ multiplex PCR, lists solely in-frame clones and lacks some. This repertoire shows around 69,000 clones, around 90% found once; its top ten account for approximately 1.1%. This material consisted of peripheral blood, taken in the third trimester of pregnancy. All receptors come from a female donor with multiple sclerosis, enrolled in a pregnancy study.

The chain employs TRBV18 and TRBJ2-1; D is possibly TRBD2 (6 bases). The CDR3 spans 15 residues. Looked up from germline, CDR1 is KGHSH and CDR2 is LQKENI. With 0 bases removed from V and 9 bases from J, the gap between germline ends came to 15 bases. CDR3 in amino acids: CASSPPRGSGGEQFF. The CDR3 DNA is TGTGCCAGCTCACCACCTCGGGGGTCTGGGGGTGAGCAGTTCTTC.

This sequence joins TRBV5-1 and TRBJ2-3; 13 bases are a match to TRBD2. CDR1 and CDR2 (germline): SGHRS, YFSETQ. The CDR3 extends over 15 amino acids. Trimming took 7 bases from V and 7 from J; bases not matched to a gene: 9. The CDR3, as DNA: TGCGCCAGCGCTTCCGGGACTAGCGGGATAAATACGCAGTATTTT. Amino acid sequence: CASASGTSGINTQYF.

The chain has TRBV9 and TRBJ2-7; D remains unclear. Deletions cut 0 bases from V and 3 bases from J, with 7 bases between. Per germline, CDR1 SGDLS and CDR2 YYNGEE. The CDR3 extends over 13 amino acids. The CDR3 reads CASSVATNYEQYF. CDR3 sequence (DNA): TGTGCCAGCAGCGTAGCTACGAACTACGAGCAGTACTTC.

The CDR3 spells CASSFNRGETQYF. CDR3 nucleotides: TGTGCCAGCAGTTTCAACAGGGGGGAGACCCAGTACTTC. The chain uses TRBV27 and TRBJ2-5; 8 nucleotides line up with TRBD1. CDR3 length: 13 amino acids. After removal of 3 bases from V and 5 bases from J, the junction contained 2 bases not matched to a gene. Germline CDR1 and CDR2: MNHEY and SMNVEV (reference sequence).

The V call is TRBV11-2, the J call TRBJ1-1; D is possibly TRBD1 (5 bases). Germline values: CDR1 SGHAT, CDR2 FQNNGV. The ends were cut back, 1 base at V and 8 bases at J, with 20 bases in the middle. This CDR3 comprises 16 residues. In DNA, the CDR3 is TGTGCCAGCAGCTTAGGGGCAGGGTATAGCCGATCGGAAGCTTTCTTT. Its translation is CASSLGAGYSRSEAFF.

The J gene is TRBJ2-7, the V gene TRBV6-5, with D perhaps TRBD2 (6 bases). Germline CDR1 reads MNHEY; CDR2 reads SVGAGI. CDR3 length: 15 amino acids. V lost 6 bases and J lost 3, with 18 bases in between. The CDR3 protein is CASSKLGRSLYEQYF. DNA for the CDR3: TGTGCCAGCAGCAAACTAGGGAGGTCCCTCTACGAGCAGTACTTC.